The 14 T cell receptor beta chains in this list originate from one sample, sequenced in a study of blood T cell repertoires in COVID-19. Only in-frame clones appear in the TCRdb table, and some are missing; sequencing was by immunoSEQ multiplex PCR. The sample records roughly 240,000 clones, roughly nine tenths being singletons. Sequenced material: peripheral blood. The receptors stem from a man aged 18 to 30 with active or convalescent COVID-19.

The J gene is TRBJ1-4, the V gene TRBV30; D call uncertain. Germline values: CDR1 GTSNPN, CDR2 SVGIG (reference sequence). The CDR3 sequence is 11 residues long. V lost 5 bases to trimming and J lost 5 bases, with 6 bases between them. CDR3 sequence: CAWSVNEKLFF. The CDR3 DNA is TGTGCCTGGTCCGTAAATGAAAAACTGTTTTTT.

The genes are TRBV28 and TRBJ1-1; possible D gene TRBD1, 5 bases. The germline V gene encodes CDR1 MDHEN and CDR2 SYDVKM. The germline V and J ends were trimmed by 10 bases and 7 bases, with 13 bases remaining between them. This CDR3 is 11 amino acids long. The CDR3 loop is CATQDDVEAFF. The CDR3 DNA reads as TGTGCCACACAGGACGATGTTGAAGCTTTCTTT.

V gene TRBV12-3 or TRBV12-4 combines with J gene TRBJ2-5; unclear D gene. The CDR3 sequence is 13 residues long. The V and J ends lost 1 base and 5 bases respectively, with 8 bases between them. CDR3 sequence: CASSLGAAETQYF. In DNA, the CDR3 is TGTGCCAGCAGTTTAGGCGCGGCGGAGACCCAGTACTTC.

CDR3 DNA sequence: TGTGCCAGCTCACCATTAGAAAATCAAGGCTACACCTTC. Its translation: CASSPLENQGYTF. V and J are TRBV18 and TRBJ1-2; D gene uncertain. CDR1 and CDR2 from the germline V gene are KGHSH and LQKENI. Trimming stripped 2 bases from V and 8 bases from J, with 12 bases between. CDR3 length: 13 residues.

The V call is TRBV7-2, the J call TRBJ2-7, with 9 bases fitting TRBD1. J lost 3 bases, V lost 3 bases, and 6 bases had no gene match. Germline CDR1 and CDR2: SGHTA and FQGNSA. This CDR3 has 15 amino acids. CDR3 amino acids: CASSLRTGDFYEQYF. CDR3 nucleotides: TGTGCCAGCAGCTTGCGGACAGGGGATTTCTACGAGCAGTACTTC.

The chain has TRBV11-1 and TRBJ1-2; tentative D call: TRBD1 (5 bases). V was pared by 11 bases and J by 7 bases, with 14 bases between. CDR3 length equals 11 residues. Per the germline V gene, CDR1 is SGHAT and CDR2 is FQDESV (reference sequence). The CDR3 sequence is CAVRADLGYTF. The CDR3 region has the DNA TGTGCCGTCAGGGCAGATCTTGGCTACACCTTC.

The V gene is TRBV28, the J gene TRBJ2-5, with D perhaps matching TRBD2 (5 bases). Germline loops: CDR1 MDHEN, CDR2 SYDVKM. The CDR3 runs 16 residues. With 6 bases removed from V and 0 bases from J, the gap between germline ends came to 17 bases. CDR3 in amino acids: CASRSPDFLYQETQYF. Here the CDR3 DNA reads TGTGCCAGCAGGTCTCCGGACTTCCTGTACCAAGAGACCCAGTACTTC.

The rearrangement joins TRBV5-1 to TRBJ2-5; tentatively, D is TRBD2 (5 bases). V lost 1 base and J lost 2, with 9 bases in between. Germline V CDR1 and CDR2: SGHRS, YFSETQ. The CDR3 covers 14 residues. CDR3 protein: CASSLLARQETQYF. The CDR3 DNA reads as TGCGCCAGCAGCTTGCTAGCCAGGCAAGAGACCCAGTACTTC.

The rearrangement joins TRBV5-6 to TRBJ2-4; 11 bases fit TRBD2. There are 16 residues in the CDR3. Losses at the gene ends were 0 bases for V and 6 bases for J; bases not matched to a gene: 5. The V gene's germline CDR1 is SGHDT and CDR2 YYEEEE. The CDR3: CASSLGAGTSGNIQYF. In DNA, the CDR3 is TGTGCCAGCAGCTTGGGAGCCGGGACTAGCGGAAACATTCAGTACTTC.

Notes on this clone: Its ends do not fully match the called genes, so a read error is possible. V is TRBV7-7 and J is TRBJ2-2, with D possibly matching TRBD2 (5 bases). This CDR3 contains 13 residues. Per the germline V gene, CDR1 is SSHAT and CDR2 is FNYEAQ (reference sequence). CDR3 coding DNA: TGTGCTAGCAGCTTAGATGCGGGCGGGGAGCTGTTTTTT. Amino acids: CASSLDAGGELFF.

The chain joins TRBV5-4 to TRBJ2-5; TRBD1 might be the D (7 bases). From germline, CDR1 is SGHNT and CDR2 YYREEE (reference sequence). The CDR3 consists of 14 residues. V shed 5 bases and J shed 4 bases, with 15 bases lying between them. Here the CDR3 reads CASSRGTAPETQYF. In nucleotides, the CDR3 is TGTGCCAGCAGTCGCGGGACAGCTCCAGAGACCCAGTACTTC.

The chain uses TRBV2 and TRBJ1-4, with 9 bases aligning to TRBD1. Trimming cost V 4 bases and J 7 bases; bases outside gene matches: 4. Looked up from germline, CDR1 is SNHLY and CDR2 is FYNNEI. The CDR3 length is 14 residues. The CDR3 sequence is CASSAGTGSEKLFF. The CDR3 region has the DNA TGTGCCAGCAGTGCCGGGACAGGGAGTGAAAAACTGTTTTTT.

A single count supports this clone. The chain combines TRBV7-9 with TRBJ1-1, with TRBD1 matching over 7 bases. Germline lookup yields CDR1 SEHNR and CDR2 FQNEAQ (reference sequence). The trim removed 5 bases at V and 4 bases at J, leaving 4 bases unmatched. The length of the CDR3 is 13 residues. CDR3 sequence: CASSGGQITEAFF. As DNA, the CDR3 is TGTGCCAGCAGCGGGGGACAGATCACTGAAGCTTTCTTT.

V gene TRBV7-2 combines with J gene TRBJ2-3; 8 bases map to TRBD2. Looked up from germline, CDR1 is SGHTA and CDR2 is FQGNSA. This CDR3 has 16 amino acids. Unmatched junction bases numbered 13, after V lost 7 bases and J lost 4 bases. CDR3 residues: CASTEVAGWGADTQYF. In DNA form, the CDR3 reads TGTGCCAGCACCGAGGTAGCGGGATGGGGCGCAGATACGCAGTATTTT.